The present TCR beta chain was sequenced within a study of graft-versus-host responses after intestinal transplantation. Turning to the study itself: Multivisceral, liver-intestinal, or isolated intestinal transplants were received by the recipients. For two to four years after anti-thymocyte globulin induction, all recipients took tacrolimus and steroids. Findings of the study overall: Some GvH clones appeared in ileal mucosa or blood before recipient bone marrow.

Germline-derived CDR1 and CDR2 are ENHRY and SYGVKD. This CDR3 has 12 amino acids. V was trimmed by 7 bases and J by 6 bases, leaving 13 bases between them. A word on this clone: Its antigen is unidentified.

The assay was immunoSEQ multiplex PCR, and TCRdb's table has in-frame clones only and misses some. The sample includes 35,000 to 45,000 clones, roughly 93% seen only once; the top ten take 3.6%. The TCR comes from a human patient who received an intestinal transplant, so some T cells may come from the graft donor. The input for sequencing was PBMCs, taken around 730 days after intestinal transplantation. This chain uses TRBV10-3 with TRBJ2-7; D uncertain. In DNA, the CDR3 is TGTGCCATCACCGGCGACTCTTCCGAGCAGTACTTC. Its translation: CAITGDSSEQYF.